This T cell receptor (beta chain) came from a study of shared clonotypes between healthy human individuals. With 0 bases clipped from V and 7 bases from J, the junction kept 7 bases outside the gene matches. CDR1 and CDR2 from the germline V gene are SGHDN and FVKESK. CDR3 length equals 16 residues. Using immunoSEQ multiplex PCR, the repertoire was profiled, and TCRdb retains in-frame clones only, with some absent. The repertoire holds 2,500,000 or so clones, with approximately 90% as singletons. The receptor's source is a man younger than 35 in good health. Input material: naive CD4+ T cells sorted from blood. Sample subset: CD45RA+ positively selected. V is TRBV14 and J is TRBJ2-2; TRBD2 aligns across 8 bases. CDR3 coding DNA: TGTGCCAGCAGCCAAGAACTTCCCAGCGGGGGCGGGGAGCTGTTTTTT. It translates to CASSQELPSGGGELFF.